The 23 T cell receptor beta chains presented below share a single source sample, sequenced in a study of human T cells and chemical hapten exposure (dated by TCRdb to the early 2020s). Interpreted using the paper, the time point label stands for: patch test 2, 6 weeks after DPC sensitization. Reading the label with the study, this specimen's treatment or condition is: therapeutic diphenylcyclopropenone sensitization with weekly scalp DPC. Preparation of the library involved RACE. The sequencer listed for this sample is NextSeq 500. Through fastp at Q25 and MiXCR, TCRdb rebuilt clones from the public reads, retaining in-frame beta chains. CDR3 protein duplicates are merged, each entry listing the most common genes and DNA. Counted in this sample were about 80,000 distinct CDR3 sequences; around 9.6% of them appeared once. The ten largest clonotypes hold 2% to 2.5% of the sample. The specimen comprised whole blood, sampled in connection with sensitization to the hapten diphenylcyclopropenone (DPC). These receptors came from a woman aged 25 to 45 with alopecia areata. Some clones in this sample may be carry-over from other donors' samples.

This clonotype was observed a handful of times. The gene calls are TRBV20-1 and TRBJ2-7; D is ambiguous. V was trimmed by 8 bases and J by 1 base, leaving 6 bases between them. The CDR3 is 10 amino acids. From germline, CDR1 is DFQATT and CDR2 SNEGSKA (reference sequence). CDR3 sequence reads: CSPKSYEQYF. CDR3 nucleotide sequence: TGCAGTCCAAAGTCCTACGAGCAGTACTTC.

The J gene is TRBJ2-5, the V gene TRBV20-1, with a tentative D call TRBD2 (6 bases). Germline assignment: CDR1 DFQATT and CDR2 SNEGSKA (reference sequence). The CDR3 contains 14 residues. The germline V and J ends were trimmed by 0 bases and 5 bases, with 13 bases remaining between them. This CDR3 is CSARDLVRGETQYF. DNA for the CDR3: TGCAGTGCTAGAGATTTAGTTCGGGGGGAGACCCAGTACTTC.

This clonotype was seen at least ten times. The chain combines TRBV7-9 with TRBJ2-7, with TRBD2 identical over 9 bases. The CDR3 consists of 15 residues. V lost 8 bases and J lost 5; bases outside the gene matches: 13. Germline assignment: CDR1 SEHNR and CDR2 FQNEAQ (reference sequence). As DNA, the CDR3 is TGTGCCAGCCAAGGGCAGTCTAGCGGGATTAACGAGCAGTACTTC. This codes for CASQGQSSGINEQYF.

The sample holds many counts of this clonotype. The gene calls are TRBV7-9 and TRBJ1-6; maybe TRBD1 (5 bases). This CDR3 contains 16 residues. With 8 bases removed from V and 4 bases from J, the gap between germline ends came to 18 bases. Germline loops: CDR1 SEHNR, CDR2 FQNEAQ (reference sequence). CDR3 DNA sequence: TGTGCCAGCGGGGATCGGGGGGGAAGATATAATTCACCCCTCCACTTT. This gives the protein CASGDRGGRYNSPLHF.

This clonotype was picked up many times. The chain uses TRBV14 and TRBJ1-6; TRBD1 is a possible D gene (5 bases). The ends were cut back, 4 bases at V and 7 bases at J, with 11 bases in the middle. CDR3 size: 14 residues. Germline V gives CDR1 SGHDN, CDR2 FVKESK. The CDR3 DNA is TGTGCCAGCAGCCGTGAGACAGCGAATTCACCCCTCCACTTT. Translated: CASSRETANSPLHF.

This chain uses TRBV18 with TRBJ2-6; D possibly corresponds to TRBD1 (5 bases). This CDR3 has 15 residues. Germline CDR1 is KGHSH and CDR2 is LQKENI. Trimming stripped 4 bases from V and 3 bases from J, with 10 bases between. The CDR3 region is CASSLPGFGANVLTF. The CDR3 DNA reads as TGTGCCAGCTCACTCCCAGGGTTTGGGGCCAACGTCCTGACTTTC.

This clonotype was observed a few times. The V and J genes are TRBV13 and TRBJ1-1, with 7 bases matching TRBD1. V shed 5 bases, J shed 1 base, and the junction held 7 bases outside the gene matches. Germline V lookup: CDR1 PRHDT, CDR2 FYEKMQ (reference sequence). This CDR3 region has 15 residues. The CDR3 sequence: CASSPRTGQNTEAFF. CDR3 DNA: TGTGCCAGCAGCCCCCGGACAGGACAGAACACTGAAGCTTTCTTT.

This clonotype appeared many times. The V gene is TRBV7-9, the J gene TRBJ1-5, with D uncertain. Germline V CDR1 and CDR2: SEHNR, FQNEAQ (reference sequence). This CDR3 spans 12 amino acids. V dropped 5 bases and J dropped 5 bases, with 7 bases sitting between them. The CDR3 DNA reads as TGTGCCAGCAGCCCGGAGGATCAGCCCCAGCATTTT. This codes for CASSPEDQPQHF.

The V gene is TRBV11-2, the J gene TRBJ2-2; 7 bases agree with TRBD1. V lost 4 bases and J lost 1; bases outside the gene matches: 6. This CDR3 is built from 16 residues. The germline CDR1 and CDR2 sequences are SGHAT and FQNNGV. DNA of the CDR3: TGTGCCAGCAGCTCCCAGACAGGGATGAACACCGGGGAGCTGTTTTTT. Translating gives CASSSQTGMNTGELFF.

This clonotype showed up many times. The V call is TRBV28, the J call TRBJ1-1, with D maybe TRBD1 (6 bases). CDR1 is MDHEN, CDR2 SYDVKM, per germline. Trimming cost V 5 bases and J 0 bases, with 10 bases left between them. The CDR3 runs to 14 residues. The CDR3 sequence is CASSLDSLNTEAFF. CDR3 bases: TGTGCCAGCAGTCTGGACAGTCTGAACACTGAAGCTTTCTTT.

This rearrangement joins TRBV24-1 to TRBJ2-5; D possibly corresponds to TRBD1 (5 bases). Germline-derived CDR1 and CDR2 are KGHDR and SFDVKD. V shed 1 base and J shed 0 bases, with 8 bases lying between them. The CDR3 extends over 15 amino acids. CDR3 coding DNA: TGTGCCACCAGTGATTTATCAGGGTACCAAGAGACCCAGTACTTC. This encodes CATSDLSGYQETQYF.

The V gene is TRBV28, the J gene TRBJ1-4; no reliable D call. V was clipped by 1 base and J by 14 bases, with 14 bases between them. Germline V gene sequence: CDR1 MDHEN, CDR2 SYDVKM. This CDR3 has 13 amino acids. The CDR3 region is CASSLYAPGGLFF. As DNA, the CDR3 is TGTGCCAGCAGTTTATATGCCCCCGGCGGGCTGTTTTTT. The full variable domain, rest sourced from reference TRBV28 and TRBJ1-4, is DVKVTQSSRYLVKRTGEKVFLECVQDMDHENMFWYRQDPGLGLRLIYFSYDVKMKEKGDIPEGYSVSREKKERFSLILESASTNQTSMYLCASSLYAPGGLFFGSGTQLSVL.

At least ten counts were recorded for this clonotype. J is TRBJ1-4 and V is TRBV11-2; D remains ambiguous. Trimming left V 4 bases short and J 0 bases short, with 12 bases between. The CDR3 has 16 residues. Germline V gene sequence: CDR1 SGHAT, CDR2 FQNNGV. CDR3 loop: CASSSGGGSTNEKLFF. CDR3 bases: TGTGCCAGCAGCTCCGGTGGAGGGTCAACTAATGAAAAACTGTTTTTT.

This clonotype was detected many times. This rearrangement joins TRBV12-5 to TRBJ2-4; D call uncertain. The length of the CDR3 is 15 residues. The ends were cut back, 7 bases at V and 0 bases at J, with 13 bases in the middle. Germline CDR1 reads LGHNT; CDR2 reads FRNRAP. The CDR3 DNA reads TGTGCTAGTGTCCTGGGTGAGGTAGCCAAAAACATTCAGTACTTC. Translation: CASVLGEVAKNIQYF. Drawing the rest from reference TRBV12-5 and TRBJ2-4, the complete variable domain is DARVTQTPRHKVTEMGQEVTMRCQPILGHNTVFWYRQTMMQGLELLAYFRNRAPLDDSGMPKDRFSAEMPDATLATLKIQPSEPRDSAVYFCASVLGEVAKNIQYFGAGTRLSVL.

This clonotype occurred a few times. V and J are TRBV6-5 and TRBJ1-1; no firm D call. This CDR3 contains 14 residues. V was cut by 2 bases and J by 4 bases, with 11 bases left in between. Germline CDR1 MNHEY, CDR2 SVGAGI. The chain's CDR3 is CASSYGRESTEAFF. As DNA, the CDR3 is TGTGCCAGCAGTTACGGGAGGGAGAGCACTGAAGCTTTCTTT.

This clonotype was counted at least ten times. V is TRBV11-3 and J is TRBJ2-4; the match to TRBD1 covers 11 bases. Germline lookup yields CDR1 SGHNT and CDR2 YENEEA. The length of the CDR3 is 14 residues. Unmatched junction bases numbered 4, after V lost 5 bases and J lost 7 bases. The CDR3 DNA reads TGTGCCAGCAGCCATGGACAGGGGGCGAACATTCAGTACTTC. This encodes CASSHGQGANIQYF.

This clonotype was observed many times. The V and J genes are TRBV7-2 and TRBJ2-7; 9 bases agree with TRBD1. Germline-derived CDR1 and CDR2 are SGHTA and FQGNSA. The ends lost 4 bases at V and 6 bases at J; junction bases unmatched: 4. The CDR3 sequence is 13 residues long. CDR3 sequence (DNA): TGTGCCAGCAGCTACCAGACAGGGGGCGAGCAGTACTTC. This sequence encodes CASSYQTGGEQYF.

This clonotype has ten or more counts. The J gene is TRBJ2-5, the V gene TRBV6-6; 9 bases map to TRBD2. J gave up 0 bases and V 0 bases, and 5 bases lay outside the gene matches. CDR1 and CDR2 from the germline V gene are MNHNY and SVGAGI (reference sequence). The CDR3 sequence is 17 residues long. In DNA, the CDR3 is TGTGCCAGCAGTTACTCGAAAGTAGCGGGGGACCAAGAGACCCAGTACTTC. Amino acids: CASSYSKVAGDQETQYF.

This clonotype was found many times. The chain carries TRBV6-1 and TRBJ2-1; TRBD1 matches 9 bases. The CDR3 sequence is 15 residues long. V lost 6 bases to trimming and J lost 7 bases; unmatched junction nucleotides: 10. Per germline, CDR1 MNHNS and CDR2 SASEGT. CDR3 residues: CASRTETGGFNEQFF. CDR3 nucleotides: TGTGCCAGCAGAACCGAGACAGGGGGGTTTAATGAGCAGTTCTTC.

This clonotype occurred many times. The chain combines TRBV6-5 with TRBJ2-6, with 12 bases fitting TRBD1. The CDR3 is made up of 18 amino acids. V lost 5 bases to trimming and J lost 2 bases; unmatched junction nucleotides: 7. Looked up from germline, CDR1 is MNHEY and CDR2 is SVGAGI. CDR3 DNA: TGTGCCAGCAGTCCGTCCGGGACAGGGGGCGCTGGGGCCAACGTCCTGACTTTC. It specifies CASSPSGTGGAGANVLTF.

This clonotype was detected ten times or more. The V and J genes are TRBV6-6 and TRBJ2-7; the D gene is possibly TRBD2 (5 bases). This CDR3 is built from 12 residues. The ends were cut back, 2 bases at V and 3 bases at J, with 5 bases in the middle. The V gene's germline CDR1 is MNHNY and CDR2 SVGAGI (reference sequence). CDR3 sequence (DNA): TGTGCCAGCAGTTACACTAGCTACGAGCAGTACTTC. Its translation is CASSYTSYEQYF.

This clonotype came up many times. The genes are TRBV6-4 and TRBJ2-1; 16 bases agree with TRBD2. Germline V gene sequence: CDR1 MRHNA, CDR2 SNTAGT. The CDR3 covers 17 residues. V was clipped by 5 bases and J by 8 bases; unmatched bases: 9. In nucleotides, the CDR3 is TGTGCCAGCAGTAAAGTACCGGGACTAGCGGGAGGGCATGAGCAGTTCTTC. Translating it yields CASSKVPGLAGGHEQFF.

This clonotype occurred many times. The J gene is TRBJ2-5, the V gene TRBV29-1, with 8 bases matching TRBD2. The CDR3 is 15 residues long. The germline V gene has CDR1 SQVTM and CDR2 ANQGSEA. Trimming cost V 5 bases and J 5 bases; bases outside gene matches: 13. CDR3 residues: CSVSLGGLGPETQYF. CDR3 coding DNA: TGCAGCGTTAGCCTGGGGGGACTAGGGCCGGAGACCCAGTACTTC.